This T cell receptor beta chain emerged from a study of T cells in Graves' hyperthyroidism and ophthalmopathy. Amplification of TCR beta CDR3 regions was performed using RNA transcripts as template. A first-round RT-PCR of the TCR CDR3 used the HTBI primer set. MiXCR, run by TCRdb on the multiplex PCR reads, gives a single entry per CDR3 protein. The data hold some 250,000 distinct CDR3 sequences, with roughly 15% observed a single time. The CDR3 has 17 residues. Germline V CDR1 and CDR2: LNHDA, SQIVND (reference sequence). Trimming removed 5 bases at V and 5 bases at J, with 22 bases between. This clonotype showed up many times.

The chain combines TRBV19 with TRBJ2-1; D is ambiguous. Sequencing was done on a sample of blood. The TCR comes from a woman in her forties with Graves' hyperthyroidism that later progressed to Graves' ophthalmopathy. CDR3 nucleotides: TGTGCCAGTAGTTGGATGCATAGACAAAATTATCACAATGAGCAGTTCTTC. Amino acids: CASSWMHRQNYHNEQFF.